This is a list of T cell receptor beta chains from one sample in a study of blood T cell repertoires in COVID-19. The assay was immunoSEQ multiplex PCR, and TCRdb's table has in-frame clones only and misses some. There are approximately 210,000 clones in the sample; about four fifths occur only once, and 2% to 3% lies in the top ten. Sequences were obtained from peripheral blood. The source is a woman between 40 and 50 years old with active or convalescent COVID-19. Each CDR3 is given with its conserved first and last residue. The order of the fields is D gene, V gene, clone size, J gene, CDR3 protein, CDR3 DNA. A D gene is named only where the DNA matches it firmly. Expanded clones get a size class; other rows say once, few or many, or leave the size out.

d_gene: NA; v_gene: TRBV6-1; abundance: NA; j_gene: TRBJ2-7; CDR3aa: CASSEPGTYEQYF; CDR3nt: TGTGCCAGCAGTGAACCGGGAACCTACGAGCAGTACTTC
d_gene: NA; v_gene: TRBV4-2; abundance: NA; j_gene: TRBJ1-2; CDR3aa: CASSRGTEGGYTF; CDR3nt: TGTGCCAGCAGCCGCGGAACCGAGGGTGGCTACACCTTC
d_gene: NA; v_gene: TRBV27; abundance: once; j_gene: TRBJ1-4; CDR3aa: CASSPRPEGGREKLFF; CDR3nt: TGTGCCAGCAGTCCCCGCCCGGAGGGGGGGCGTGAAAAACTGTTTTTT
d_gene: NA; v_gene: TRBV7-2; abundance: NA; j_gene: TRBJ1-3; CDR3aa: CASSPVGGGNTIYF; CDR3nt: TGTGCCAGCAGCCCGGTGGGGGGTGGAAACACCATATATTTT
d_gene: NA; v_gene: TRBV11-2; abundance: NA; j_gene: TRBJ2-3; CDR3aa: CASSQFWGSTDTQYF; CDR3nt: TGTGCCAGCAGCCAATTTTGGGGCAGCACAGATACGCAGTATTTT
d_gene: NA; v_gene: TRBV11-3; abundance: NA; j_gene: TRBJ1-1; CDR3aa: CASSEVGGTEAFF; CDR3nt: TGTGCCAGCAGTGAGGTGGGCGGGACTGAAGCTTTCTTT
d_gene: NA; v_gene: TRBV27; abundance: NA; j_gene: TRBJ2-7; CDR3aa: CASSYPGTAGYEQYF; CDR3nt: TGTGCCAGCAGTTACCCCGGGACAGCGGGCTACGAGCAGTACTTC
d_gene: TRBD1; v_gene: TRBV11-1; abundance: NA; j_gene: TRBJ1-4; CDR3aa: CASSLTGGEKLFF; CDR3nt: TGTGCCAGCAGCTTAACAGGGGGCGAAAAACTGTTTTTT
d_gene: NA; v_gene: TRBV6-5; abundance: NA; j_gene: TRBJ1-3; CDR3aa: CASSLFNSGNTIYF; CDR3nt: TGTGCCAGCAGTCTATTTAACTCTGGAAACACCATATATTTT
d_gene: NA; v_gene: TRBV28; abundance: few; j_gene: TRBJ1-4; CDR3aa: CASSSPRDPTNEKLFF; CDR3nt: TGTGCCAGCAGTTCCCCTAGAGATCCAACTAATGAAAAACTGTTTTTT